The 14 T cell receptor beta chains below were found in one sample sequenced in a study of tumour-infiltrating T cells in Burkitt lymphoma. Here immunoSEQ multiplex PCR was the method, and the copy in TCRdb shows in-frame clones only, minus some. This table holds more than 40,000 clones, around 30% found once. The sequenced sample consisted of tumor tissue. Receptors were obtained from a human donor with Burkitt lymphoma.

There are a few counts of this clone. The genes are TRBV29-1 and TRBJ2-2; D unresolved. Germline V CDR1 and CDR2: SQVTM, ANQGSEA. This CDR3 contains 13 residues. Between the trimmed V and J ends, which lost 2 bases and 8 bases, there was a span of 12 bases. CDR3 DNA sequence: TGCAGCGTTGAAAGGCATCAAGGGGGGGAGCTGTTTTTT. Its translation is CSVERHQGGELFF.

This clone appeared a few times. The rearrangement links TRBV30 to TRBJ1-5; no firm D call. This CDR3 contains 13 residues. Germline-derived CDR1 and CDR2 are GTSNPN and SVGIG (reference sequence). V was cut by 2 bases and J by 2 bases, with 7 bases left in between. CDR3 nucleotides: TGTGCCTGGAGTAGCCAGGGCAATCAGCCCCAGCATTTT. Translated, it gives CAWSSQGNQPQHF.

This clone was observed a handful of times. CDR3 sequence reads: CASSSDHVGYTF. The CDR3 nucleotides read TGCGCCAGCAGCTCGGACCATGTGGGCTACACCTTC. This chain joins TRBV5-1 and TRBJ1-2, with D unclear. CDR1 and CDR2 (germline): SGHRS, YFSETQ. Between the trimmed V and J ends, which lost 3 bases and 8 bases, there was a span of 11 bases. The length of the CDR3 is 12 residues.

This clone was seen a few times. The V gene is TRBV5-4, the J gene TRBJ1-2, with TRBD1 as a possible D gene (5 bases). The CDR3 is 12 amino acids. CDR1 and CDR2 (germline): SGHNT, YYREEE (reference sequence). With 5 bases removed from V and 4 bases from J, the gap between germline ends came to 9 bases. The CDR3 reads CASRGGGYGYTF. In DNA, the CDR3 is TGTGCCAGCAGGGGGGGAGGCTATGGCTACACCTTC.

The rearrangement joins TRBV7-9 to TRBJ2-1; D may match TRBD1 or TRBD2 (5 bases each). V shed 5 bases and J shed 7 bases, with 18 bases lying between them. Germline CDR1 reads SEHNR; CDR2 reads FQNEAQ (reference sequence). The CDR3 is 15 residues long. The CDR3 loop reads CASSRPSGRRNEQFF. For the CDR3, the DNA is TGTGCCAGCAGCCGACCCTCGGGGCGCCGGAATGAGCAGTTCTTC.

The J gene is TRBJ2-4, the V gene TRBV7-2; 10 bases fit TRBD2. This CDR3 contains 16 residues. The germline V gene has CDR1 SGHTA and CDR2 FQGNSA. Unmatched junction bases numbered 10, after V lost 4 bases and J lost 7 bases. Here the CDR3 reads CASSSRLERGGNIQYF. The CDR3, as DNA: TGTGCCAGCAGCTCGCGACTAGAGCGGGGGGGGAACATTCAGTACTTC.

Only a few counts were recorded for this clone. At one of its ends the junction is not consistent with the germline gene, which may arise from a read error. The J gene is TRBJ1-1, the V gene TRBV25-1, with a possible D match to TRBD1 (5 bases). This CDR3 comprises 15 residues. From germline, CDR1 is MGHDK and CDR2 SYGVNS. CDR3 DNA sequence: TGTGCCAGTGGGCCTTCCGGGGCTTTGAAGACTGAAGCTTTCTTT. Its protein is CASGPSGALKTEAFF.

This clone came up a few times. The chain joins TRBV6-1 to TRBJ1-2; 8 bases fit TRBD1. Germline V CDR1 and CDR2: MNHNS, SASEGT. V lost 7 bases and J lost 3; bases outside the gene matches: 10. The length of the CDR3 is 15 residues. The CDR3 DNA reads TGTGCCAGCACTGACAGGGGATCCTACTACTATGGCTACACCTTC. Protein sequence: CASTDRGSYYYGYTF.

V and J are TRBV4-1 and TRBJ2-7, with D perhaps matching TRBD1 (6 bases). Trimming removed 1 base from V and 6 bases from J, with 16 bases in between. Looked up from germline, CDR1 is MGHRA and CDR2 is YSYEKL. CDR3 length equals 15 residues. CDR3 sequence (DNA): TGCGCCAGCAGCCAAGGGGGGCAGGGGTGGGCCGAGCAGTACTTC. Translation gives CASSQGGQGWAEQYF.

The sample holds a few counts of this clone. The genes are TRBV29-1 and TRBJ1-1; D is perhaps TRBD1 (5 bases). The CDR3 is 13 amino acids. From germline, CDR1 is SQVTM and CDR2 ANQGSEA. Trimming left V 4 bases short and J 1 base short, with 10 bases between. The CDR3 here is CSVGRRANTEAFF. DNA for the CDR3: TGCAGCGTTGGTCGCAGGGCGAACACTGAAGCTTTCTTT.

This clone was seen a handful of times. This CDR3 reads CASSRQERGYTF. The CDR3 DNA reads as TGTGCCAGCAGCCGACAGGAAAGGGGCTACACCTTC. This chain uses TRBV16 with TRBJ1-2, with D possibly TRBD1 on 6 matching bases. There are 12 residues in the CDR3. From germline, CDR1 is KGHSY and CDR2 FQNENV. V was shortened by 4 bases and J by 8 bases, with 11 bases between the two germline ends.

V gene TRBV7-3 combines with J gene TRBJ1-1, with a possible D match to TRBD1 (6 bases). Germline values: CDR1 SGHTA, CDR2 FQGTGA. V was clipped by 6 bases and J by 0 bases, with 14 bases between them. This CDR3 is built from 15 residues. The CDR3 loop is CASSSTGALNTEAFF. DNA of the CDR3: TGTGCCAGCAGTTCTACGGGGGCCCTGAACACTGAAGCTTTCTTT. The full variable domain, in which reference TRBV7-3 and TRBJ1-1 provide the parts outside the CDR3, is GAGVSQTPSNKVTEKGKYVELRCDPISGHTALYWYRQSLGQGPEFLIYFQGTGAADDSGLPNDRFFAVRPEGSVSTLKIQRTERGDSAVYLCASSSTGALNTEAFFGQGTRLTVV.

Written as DNA, the CDR3 is TGTGCCAGCAGCGGCGGGGTATTTAGCACAGATACGCAGTATTTT. Protein product: CASSGGVFSTDTQYF. The rearrangement joins TRBV7-2 to TRBJ2-3; D is possibly TRBD2 (6 bases). V was clipped by 5 bases and J by 0 bases, with 12 bases between them. Germline values: CDR1 SGHTA, CDR2 FQGNSA. The CDR3 is made up of 15 amino acids.

This clone came up a few times. V gene TRBV2 combines with J gene TRBJ2-3; the match to TRBD2 covers 14 bases. Germline values: CDR1 SNHLY, CDR2 FYNNEI. The ends lost 5 bases at V and 5 bases at J; junction bases unmatched: 3. The CDR3 runs to 15 residues. This CDR3 is CASSPTSGGGDTQYF. The CDR3 DNA follows: TGTGCCAGCAGTCCGACTAGCGGGGGGGGAGATACGCAGTATTTT.